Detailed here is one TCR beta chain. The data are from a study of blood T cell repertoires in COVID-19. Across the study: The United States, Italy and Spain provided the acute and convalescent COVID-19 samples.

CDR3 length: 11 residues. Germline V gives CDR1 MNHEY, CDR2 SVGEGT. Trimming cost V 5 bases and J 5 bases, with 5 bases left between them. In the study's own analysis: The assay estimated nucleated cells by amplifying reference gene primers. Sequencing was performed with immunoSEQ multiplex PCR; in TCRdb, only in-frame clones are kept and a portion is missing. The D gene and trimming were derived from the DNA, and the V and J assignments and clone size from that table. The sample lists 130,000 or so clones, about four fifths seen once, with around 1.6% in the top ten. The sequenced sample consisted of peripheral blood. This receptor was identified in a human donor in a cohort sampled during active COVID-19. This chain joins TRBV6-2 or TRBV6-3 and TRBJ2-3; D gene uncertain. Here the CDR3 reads CASSNGDTQYF. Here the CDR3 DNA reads TGTGCCAGCAGTAACGGAGATACGCAGTATTTT.